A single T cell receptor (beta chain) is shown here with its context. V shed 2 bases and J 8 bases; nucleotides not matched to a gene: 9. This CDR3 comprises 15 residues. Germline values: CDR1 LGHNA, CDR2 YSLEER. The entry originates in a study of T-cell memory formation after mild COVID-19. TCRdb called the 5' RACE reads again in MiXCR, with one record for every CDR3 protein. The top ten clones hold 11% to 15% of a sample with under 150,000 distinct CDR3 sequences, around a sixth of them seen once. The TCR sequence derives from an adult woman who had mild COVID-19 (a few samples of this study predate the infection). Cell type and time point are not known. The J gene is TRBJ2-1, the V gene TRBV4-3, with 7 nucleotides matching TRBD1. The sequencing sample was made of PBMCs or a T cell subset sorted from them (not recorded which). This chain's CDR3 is CASSQRRTGVDEQFF. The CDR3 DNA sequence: TGCGCCAGCAGCCAACGGAGAACAGGGGTGGATGAGCAGTTCTTC.